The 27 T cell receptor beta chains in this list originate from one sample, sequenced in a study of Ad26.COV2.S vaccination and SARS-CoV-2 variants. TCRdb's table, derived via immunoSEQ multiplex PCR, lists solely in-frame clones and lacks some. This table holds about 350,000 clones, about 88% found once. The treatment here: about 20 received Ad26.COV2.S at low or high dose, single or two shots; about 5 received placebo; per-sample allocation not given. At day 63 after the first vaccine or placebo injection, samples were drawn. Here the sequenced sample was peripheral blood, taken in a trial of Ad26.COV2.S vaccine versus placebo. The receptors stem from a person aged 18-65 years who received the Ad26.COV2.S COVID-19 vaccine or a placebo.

The DNA for the CDR3 is TGTGCCACCAGCAGAGTCTTTCAGGACCCTGAAGCTTTCTTT. It yields the protein CATSRVFQDPEAFF. The rearrangement links TRBV15 to TRBJ1-1; D is unclear. From germline, CDR1 is LNHNV and CDR2 YYDKDF (reference sequence). The CDR3 consists of 14 residues. V lost 1 base to trimming and J lost 6 bases, with 12 bases between them.

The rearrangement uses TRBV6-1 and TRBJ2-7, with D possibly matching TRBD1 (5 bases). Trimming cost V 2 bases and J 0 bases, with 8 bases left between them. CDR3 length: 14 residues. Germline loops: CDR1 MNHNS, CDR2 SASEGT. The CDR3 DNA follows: TGTGCCAGCAGTGAATCCCAGGGCTCCTACGAGCAGTACTTC. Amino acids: CASSESQGSYEQYF.

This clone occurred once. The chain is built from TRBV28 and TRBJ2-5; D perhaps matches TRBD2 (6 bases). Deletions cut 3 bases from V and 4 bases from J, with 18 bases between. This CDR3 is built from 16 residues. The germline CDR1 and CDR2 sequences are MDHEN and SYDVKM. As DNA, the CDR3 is TGTGCCAGCAGTTTCCCCGGGTCAGTCGGGGGAGAGACCCAGTACTTC. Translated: CASSFPGSVGGETQYF.

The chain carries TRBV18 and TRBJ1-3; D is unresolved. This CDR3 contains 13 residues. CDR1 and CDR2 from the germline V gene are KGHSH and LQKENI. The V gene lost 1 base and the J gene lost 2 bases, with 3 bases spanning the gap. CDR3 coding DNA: TGTGCCAGCTCACCACAGCCTGGAAACACCATATATTTT. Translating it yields CASSPQPGNTIYF.

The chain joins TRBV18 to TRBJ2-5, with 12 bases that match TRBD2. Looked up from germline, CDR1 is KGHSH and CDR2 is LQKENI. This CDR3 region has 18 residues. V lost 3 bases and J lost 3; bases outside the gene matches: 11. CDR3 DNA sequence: TGTGCCAGCTCACCCGGACTAGCGGGGAGGGGCACCAAAGAGACCCAGTACTTC. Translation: CASSPGLAGRGTKETQYF.

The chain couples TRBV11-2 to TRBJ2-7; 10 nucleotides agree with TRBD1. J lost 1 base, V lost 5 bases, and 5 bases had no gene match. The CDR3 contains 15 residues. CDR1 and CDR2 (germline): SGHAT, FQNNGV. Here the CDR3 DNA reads TGTGCCAGCAGCCCGAGGACAGGGGGTTCCTACGAGCAGTACTTC. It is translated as CASSPRTGGSYEQYF.

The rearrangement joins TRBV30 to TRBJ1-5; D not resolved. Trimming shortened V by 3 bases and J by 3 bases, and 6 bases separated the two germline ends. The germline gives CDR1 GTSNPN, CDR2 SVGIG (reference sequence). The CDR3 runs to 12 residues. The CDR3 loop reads CAWSPANQPQHF. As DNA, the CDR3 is TGTGCCTGGAGCCCCGCCAATCAGCCCCAGCATTTT.

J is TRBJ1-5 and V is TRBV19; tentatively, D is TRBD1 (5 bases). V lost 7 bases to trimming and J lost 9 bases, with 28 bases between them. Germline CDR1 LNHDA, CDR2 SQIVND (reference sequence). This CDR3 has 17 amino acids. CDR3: CASTIGPRLEGLRPQHF. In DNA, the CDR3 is TGTGCCAGTACCATCGGGCCCCGATTGGAGGGGCTTAGGCCCCAGCATTTT.

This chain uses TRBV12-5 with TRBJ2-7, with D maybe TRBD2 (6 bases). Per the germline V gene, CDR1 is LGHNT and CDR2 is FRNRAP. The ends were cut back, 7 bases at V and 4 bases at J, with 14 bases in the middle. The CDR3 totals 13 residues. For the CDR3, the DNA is TGTGCTAGTGTCCCACCCGCGGGATACGAGCAGTACTTC. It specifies CASVPPAGYEQYF.

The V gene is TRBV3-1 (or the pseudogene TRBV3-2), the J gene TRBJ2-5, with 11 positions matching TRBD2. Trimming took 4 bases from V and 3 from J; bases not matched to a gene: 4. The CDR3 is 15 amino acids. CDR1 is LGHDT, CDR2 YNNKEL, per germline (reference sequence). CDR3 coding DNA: TGTGCCAGCAGCCTAGCGGGAGGGGCAAAAGAGACCCAGTACTTC. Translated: CASSLAGGAKETQYF.

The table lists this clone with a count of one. The CDR3 nucleotides are TGTGCCAGCAGCTTGTACGGGAGGGGGCAAAACGAGCAGTACTTC. As protein: CASSLYGRGQNEQYF. The chain couples TRBV5-4 to TRBJ2-7; a weak D match, TRBD2 (8 bases). The CDR3 consists of 15 residues. Germline V CDR1 and CDR2: SGHNT, YYREEE (reference sequence). The germline V and J ends were trimmed by 1 base and 5 bases, with 16 bases remaining between them.

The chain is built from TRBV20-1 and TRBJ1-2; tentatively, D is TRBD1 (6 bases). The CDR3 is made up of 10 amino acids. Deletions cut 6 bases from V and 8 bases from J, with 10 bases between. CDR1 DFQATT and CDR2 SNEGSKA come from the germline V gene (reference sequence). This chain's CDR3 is CSADSGGYTF. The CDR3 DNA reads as TGCAGTGCGGACAGCGGGGGCTACACCTTC.

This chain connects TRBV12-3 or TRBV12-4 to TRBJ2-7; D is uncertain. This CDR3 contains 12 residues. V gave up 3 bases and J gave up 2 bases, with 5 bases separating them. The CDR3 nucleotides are TGTGCCAGCAGTTTTAGCCCCTACGAGCAGTACTTC. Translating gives CASSFSPYEQYF.

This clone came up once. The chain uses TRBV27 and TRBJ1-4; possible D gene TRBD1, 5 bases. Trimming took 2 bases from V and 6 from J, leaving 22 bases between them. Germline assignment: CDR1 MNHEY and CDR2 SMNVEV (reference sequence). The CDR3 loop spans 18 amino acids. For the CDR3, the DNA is TGTGCCAGCAGTTTAATGTGGCGGCAGGGCCGGCCGTATGAAAAACTGTTTTTT. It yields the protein CASSLMWRQGRPYEKLFF.

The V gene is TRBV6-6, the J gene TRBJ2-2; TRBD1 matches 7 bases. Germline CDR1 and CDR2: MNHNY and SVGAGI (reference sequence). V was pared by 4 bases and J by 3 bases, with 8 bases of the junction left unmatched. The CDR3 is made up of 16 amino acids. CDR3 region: CASSSVNRGDTGELFF. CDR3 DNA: TGTGCCAGCAGTTCGGTAAACAGGGGAGACACCGGGGAGCTGTTTTTT.

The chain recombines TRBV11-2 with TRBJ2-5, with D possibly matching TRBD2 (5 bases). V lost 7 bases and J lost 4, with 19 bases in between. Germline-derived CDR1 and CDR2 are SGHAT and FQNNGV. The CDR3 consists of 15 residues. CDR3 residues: CASKTGPQGGETQYF. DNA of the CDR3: TGTGCCAGCAAGACCGGGCCTCAAGGAGGAGAGACCCAGTACTTC.

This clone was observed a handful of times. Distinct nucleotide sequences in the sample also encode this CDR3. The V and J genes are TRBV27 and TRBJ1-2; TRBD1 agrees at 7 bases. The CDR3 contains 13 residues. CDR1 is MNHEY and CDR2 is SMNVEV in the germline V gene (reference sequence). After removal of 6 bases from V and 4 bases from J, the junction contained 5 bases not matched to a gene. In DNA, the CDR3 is TGTGCCAGCAGCCTGACAGGGAGCTATGGCTACACCTTC. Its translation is CASSLTGSYGYTF.

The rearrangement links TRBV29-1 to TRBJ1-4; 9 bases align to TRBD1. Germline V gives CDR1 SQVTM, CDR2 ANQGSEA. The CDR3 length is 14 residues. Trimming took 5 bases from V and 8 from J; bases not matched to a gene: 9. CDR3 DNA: TGCAGCGTTTTAGAGACAGGGGGATTCGAAAAACTGTTTTTT. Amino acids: CSVLETGGFEKLFF.

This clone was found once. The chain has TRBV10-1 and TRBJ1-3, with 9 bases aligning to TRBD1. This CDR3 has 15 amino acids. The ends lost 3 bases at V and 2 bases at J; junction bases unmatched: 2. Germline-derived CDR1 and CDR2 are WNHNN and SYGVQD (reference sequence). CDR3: CASSETGGAGNTIYF. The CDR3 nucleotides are TGCGCCAGCAGTGAAACAGGGGGCGCTGGAAACACCATATATTTT.

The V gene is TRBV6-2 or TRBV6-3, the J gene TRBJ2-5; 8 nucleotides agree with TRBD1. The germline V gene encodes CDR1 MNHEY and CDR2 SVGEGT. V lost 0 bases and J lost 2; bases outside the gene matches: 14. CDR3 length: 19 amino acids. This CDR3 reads CASSYSNQGTGPPQETQYF. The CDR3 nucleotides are TGTGCCAGCAGTTACTCTAACCAGGGGACAGGCCCCCCGCAAGAGACCCAGTACTTC.

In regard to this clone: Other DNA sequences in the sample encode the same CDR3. CDR3 sequence (DNA): TGCGCCAGCAGCCAAGATTTCCGGGGCTCTGGAAACACCATATATTTT. As protein: CASSQDFRGSGNTIYF. The chain joins TRBV4-3 to TRBJ1-3; no firm D call. Germline V CDR1 and CDR2: LGHNA, YSLEER. V lost 0 bases, J lost 0 bases, and 9 bases lay in between. The CDR3 length is 16 residues.

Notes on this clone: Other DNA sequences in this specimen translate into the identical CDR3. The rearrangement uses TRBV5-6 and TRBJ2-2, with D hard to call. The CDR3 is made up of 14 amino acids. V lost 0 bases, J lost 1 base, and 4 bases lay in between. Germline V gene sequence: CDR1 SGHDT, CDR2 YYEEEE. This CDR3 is CASSLGQNTGELFF. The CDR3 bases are TGTGCCAGCAGCTTGGGACAGAACACCGGGGAGCTGTTTTTT.

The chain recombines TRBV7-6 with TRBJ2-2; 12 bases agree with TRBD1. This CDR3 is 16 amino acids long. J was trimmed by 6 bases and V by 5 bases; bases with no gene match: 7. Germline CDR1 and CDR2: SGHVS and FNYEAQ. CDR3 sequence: CASSPPGQGASGELFF. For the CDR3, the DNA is TGTGCCAGCAGCCCGCCGGGACAGGGGGCGTCCGGGGAGCTGTTTTTT.

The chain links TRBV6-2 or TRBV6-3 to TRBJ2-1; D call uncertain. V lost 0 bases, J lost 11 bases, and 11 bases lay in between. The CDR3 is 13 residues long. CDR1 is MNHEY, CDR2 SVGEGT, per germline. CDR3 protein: CASSYSSGPKQFF. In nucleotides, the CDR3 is TGTGCCAGCAGTTACTCGTCTGGGCCCAAGCAGTTCTTC.

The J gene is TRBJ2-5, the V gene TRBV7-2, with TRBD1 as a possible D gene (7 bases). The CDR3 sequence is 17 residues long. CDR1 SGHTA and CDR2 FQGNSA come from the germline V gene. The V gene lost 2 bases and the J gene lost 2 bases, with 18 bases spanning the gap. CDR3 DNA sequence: TGTGCCAGCAGCTTAATTTCAGGGGGGAGAAATCAAGAGACCCAGTACTTC. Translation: CASSLISGGRNQETQYF. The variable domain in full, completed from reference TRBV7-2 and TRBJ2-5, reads GAGVSQSPSNKVTEKGKDVELRCDPISGHTALYWYRQSLGQGLEFLIYFQGNSAPDKSGLPSDRFSAERTGGSVSTLTIQRTQQEDSAVYLCASSLISGGRNQETQYFGPGTRLLVL.

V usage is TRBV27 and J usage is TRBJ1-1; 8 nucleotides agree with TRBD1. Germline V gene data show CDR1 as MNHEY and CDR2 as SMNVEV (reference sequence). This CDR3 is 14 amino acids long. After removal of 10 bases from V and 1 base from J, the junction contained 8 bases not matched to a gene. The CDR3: CAISRDRQNTEAFF. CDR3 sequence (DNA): TGTGCCATCTCTCGGGACAGGCAGAACACTGAAGCTTTCTTT.

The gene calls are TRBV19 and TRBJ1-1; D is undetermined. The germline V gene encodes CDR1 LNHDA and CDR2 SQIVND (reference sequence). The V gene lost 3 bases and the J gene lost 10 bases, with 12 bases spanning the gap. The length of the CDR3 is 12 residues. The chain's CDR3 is CASSIDGGVAFF. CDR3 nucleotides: TGTGCCAGTAGTATCGATGGTGGAGTAGCTTTCTTT.